These T cell receptor beta chains were read from a single sample in a study of shared clonotypes between healthy human individuals. Method: immunoSEQ multiplex PCR; TCRdb's copy keeps in-frame clones and lacks some. The sample carries some 490,000 clones, roughly 80% recorded once. Sequencing was carried out using PBMCs. Receptor source: a woman aged 40 to 50 in good health. Some clones in this sample may be carry-over from other donors' samples. The CDR3 runs from the conserved cysteine through the conserved F or W. D genes are given only for firm matches. Size is stated for part of the rows, as once, few or many counts, or as a class when the clone is expanded.

TRBV7-8	TRBJ2-3	NA	NA	CASSLRLSGSIDTQYF	TGTGCCAGCAGCTTACGGTTGTCGGGGAGTATCGATACGCAGTATTTT
TRBV19	TRBJ1-3	NA	NA	CASSMFSTGSGNTIYF	TGTGCCAGTAGTATGTTCTCCACAGGCTCTGGAAACACCATATATTTT
TRBV1	TRBJ2-1	NA	NA	CTSSRTRTHLDEQFF	TGCACCAGCAGCCGAACCCGGACCCACCTCGATGAGCAGTTCTTC
TRBV5-1	TRBJ2-5	NA	NA	CASSPVTTRVGETQYF	TGCGCCAGCAGCCCCGTGACAACCCGGGTTGGGGAGACCCAGTACTTC
TRBV6-1	TRBJ2-3	NA	NA	CASSDGLAYTDTQYF	TGTGCCAGCAGTGATGGCCTAGCCTACACAGATACGCAGTATTTT
TRBV10-3	TRBJ2-7	few	TRBD2	CAISGLAGEEEQYF	TGTGCCATCAGTGGACTAGCGGGAGAAGAGGAGCAGTACTTC
TRBV14	TRBJ1-3	NA	TRBD1	CASSRTGLGNTIYF	TGTGCCAGCAGTCGGACAGGACTTGGAAACACCATATATTTT
TRBV30	TRBJ2-2	NA	NA	CAWSLKYTGELFF	TGTGCCTGGAGTCTTAAATACACCGGGGAGCTGTTTTTT
TRBV4-1	TRBJ1-2	once	NA	CASSSQGAYGYTF	TGCGCCAGCAGCTCCCAGGGTGCCTATGGCTACACCTTC
TRBV28	TRBJ2-7	few	TRBD2	CASKLAGDAYEQYF	TGTGCCAGCAAACTAGCGGGAGACGCCTACGAGCAGTACTTC
TRBV19	TRBJ1-1	NA	NA	CASRTTVNTEAFF	TGTGCCAGTAGGACGACGGTGAACACTGAAGCTTTCTTT
TRBV5-8	TRBJ2-3	NA	TRBD1	CASSWTGILVQYF	TGTGCCAGCAGCTGGACAGGTATCCTAGTACAGTATTTT
TRBV7-9	TRBJ2-1	many	TRBD2	CASSLGLGWTRPEQFF	TGTGCCAGCAGCTTAGGGCTTGGCTGGACTAGGCCTGAGCAGTTCTTC
TRBV27	TRBJ2-3	NA	TRBD2	CASSLWAGGPDTQYF	TGTGCCAGCAGTTTATGGGCGGGAGGCCCAGATACGCAGTATTTT
TRBV28	TRBJ2-7	NA	TRBD1	CASSLFDRGEQYF	TGTGCCAGCAGTCTCTTCGACAGGGGCGAGCAGTACTTC